A single sample gave rise to the 10 T cell receptor beta chains below, sequenced in a study of T cell responses to AZD1222 COVID-19 vaccine. The method was immunoSEQ multiplex PCR; TCRdb's version includes in-frame clones alone and lacks a portion of them. Among approximately 110,000 clones listed, about 94% were seen once. The sample in question was peripheral blood, obtained on day 0 of AZD1222 vaccination. The receptors shown here come from an adult in good health.

The chain is built from TRBV5-1 and TRBJ1-2; D is possibly TRBD1 (5 bases). The CDR3 spans 15 residues. V dropped 0 bases and J dropped 6 bases, with 15 bases sitting between them. Germline V lookup: CDR1 SGHRS, CDR2 YFSETQ. CDR3 bases: TGCGCCAGCAGCTTGGTGAGCGGGGCCGCACATGGCTACACCTTC. Its protein product is CASSLVSGAAHGYTF. Drawing the rest from reference TRBV5-1 and TRBJ1-2, the complete variable domain is KAGVTQTPRYLIKTRGQQVTLSCSPISGHRSVSWYQQTPGQGLQFLFEYFSETQRNKGNFPGRFSGRQFSNSRSEMNVSTLELGDSALYLCASSLVSGAAHGYTFGSGTRLTVV.

This clone has just one count. The V call is TRBV19, the J call TRBJ1-3; no reliable D call. Trimming took off 8 bases at V and 4 bases at J, with 12 bases between the two ends. CDR3 length: 13 amino acids. Germline V gene data show CDR1 as LNHDA and CDR2 as SQIVND (reference sequence). This CDR3 is CASSYRTGNTIYF. The CDR3 DNA sequence: TGTGCCAGTTCGTACAGAACGGGAAACACCATATATTTT.

The genes are TRBV13 and TRBJ1-2; TRBD1 aligns across 8 bases. The CDR3 length is 16 residues. Per the germline V gene, CDR1 is PRHDT and CDR2 is FYEKMQ (reference sequence). V shed 4 bases and J 8 bases; nucleotides not matched to a gene: 15. The CDR3 sequence: CASSSAGPHRGYGYTF. As DNA, the CDR3 is TGTGCCAGCAGCTCGGCCGGGCCCCACAGGGGGTACGGCTACACCTTC. Full variable domain (missing parts from reference TRBV13 and TRBJ1-2): AAGVIQSPRHLIKEKRETATLKCYPIPRHDTVYWYQQGPGQDPQFLISFYEKMQSDKGSIPDRFSAQQFSDYHSELNMSSLELGDSALYFCASSSAGPHRGYGYTFGSGTRLTVV.

The chain couples TRBV18 to TRBJ2-7; 12 nucleotides line up with TRBD2. This CDR3 has 15 residues. Per germline, CDR1 KGHSH and CDR2 LQKENI. Losses at the gene ends were 6 bases for V and 0 bases for J; bases not matched to a gene: 3. CDR3 in amino acids: CASSPSGRASYEQYF. In DNA form, the CDR3 reads TGTGCCAGCTCCCCTAGCGGGAGGGCCTCCTACGAGCAGTACTTC. The full variable domain, with the rest looked up from reference TRBV18 and TRBJ2-7, is NAGVMQNPRHLVRRRGQEARLRCSPMKGHSHVYWYRQLPEEGLKFMVYLQKENIIDESGMPKERFSAEFPKEGPSILRIQQVVRGDSAAYFCASSPSGRASYEQYFGPGTRLTVT.

V and J are TRBV5-1 and TRBJ1-1; D gene unclear. CDR3 length: 14 amino acids. Germline V gives CDR1 SGHRS, CDR2 YFSETQ. Trimming took 4 bases from V and 10 from J, leaving 20 bases between them. The CDR3: CASSPSFGQWGAFF. The CDR3 nucleotides read TGCGCCAGCAGCCCCTCGTTCGGCCAGTGGGGAGCTTTCTTT.

The V gene is TRBV2, the J gene TRBJ1-5, with 9 nucleotides matching TRBD1. Germline CDR1 and CDR2: SNHLY and FYNNEI. The CDR3 spans 15 residues. J gave up 4 bases and V 7 bases, and 8 bases lay outside the gene matches. In DNA form, the CDR3 reads TGTGCCAGCAAAACCGGGACAGGGAATAATCAGCCCCAGCATTTT. Its protein product is CASKTGTGNNQPQHF.

This chain uses TRBV5-1 with TRBJ2-7; D remains unclear. CDR1 and CDR2 from the germline V gene are SGHRS and YFSETQ. The V gene lost 4 bases and the J gene lost 0 bases, with 8 bases spanning the gap. This CDR3 comprises 13 residues. CDR3 sequence (DNA): TGCGCCAGCAGCCTAACGAGCTCCTACGAGCAGTACTTC. Its translation is CASSLTSSYEQYF.

CDR3 coding DNA: TGTGCCAGCAGTGAAGCCGAAAAGGATACGCAGTATTTT. As protein: CASSEAEKDTQYF. The gene calls are TRBV2 and TRBJ2-3; D gene uncertain. Germline V CDR1 and CDR2: SNHLY, FYNNEI. The V and J ends lost 0 bases and 6 bases respectively, with 7 bases between them. The CDR3 has 13 amino acids.

The V gene is TRBV11-3, the J gene TRBJ2-5; D may be TRBD1 or TRBD2 (5 bases each). This CDR3 comprises 14 residues. V dropped 0 bases and J dropped 3 bases, with 8 bases sitting between them. Germline assignment: CDR1 SGHNT and CDR2 YENEEA. The DNA for the CDR3 is TGTGCCAGCAGCTTAGACCGGGGCAAAGAGACCCAGTACTTC. It encodes CASSLDRGKETQYF.

The CDR3 sequence is CASSLARMTEAFF. DNA for the CDR3: TGTGCCAGCAGCTTAGCGAGGATGACGGAAGCTTTCTTT. The chain recombines TRBV7-9 with TRBJ1-1; unclear D gene. The CDR3 has 13 amino acids. CDR1 and CDR2 from the germline V gene are SEHNR and FQNEAQ (reference sequence). V dropped 0 bases and J dropped 8 bases, with 10 bases sitting between them.